One TCR beta chain is described in this entry. The antigen it recognizes is unknown. No much larger clonotype is one base removed from it; base qualities were not supplied. Healthy HIV-negative adults with no recently reported acute infections or vaccinations were included as donors. All donors were Caucasian adults living in Nashville, Tennessee, USA. CD8 memory samples were composed of magnetically selected CD45RO+ cells combined with CCR7-negative CD45RA+ effector memory (TemRA) cells. Blood was collected by leukapheresis, and PBMCs were isolated by Ficoll-Histopaque density gradient centrifugation and then cryopreserved in liquid nitrogen vapor phase. Analytical flow cytometry was used to check the purity and quantity of every magnetically sorted T cell population. Genomic DNA was isolated from every sorted fraction and measured by UV absorbance on a Nanodrop 2000c. This entry belongs to a study of shared clonotypes between healthy human individuals (dated by TCRdb to between 2020 and 2021). In terms of the full investigation: Three men and a couple of women, aged 18 to 49 years, made up the cohort. Per donor, leukapheresis produced somewhere between about 0.94 and 9.5 billion PBMCs. Libraries were prepared and TCR repertoires were sequenced by different laboratories using diverse techniques, in order to increase sequencing depth and limit assay-specific biases. For each donor, CD4 naive and CD4 memory were each run on three plates, CD8 naive on two plates, and CD8 memory on one plate. To estimate repertoire size and how much clonotype sharing occurs between individuals, the study deeply sequenced the blood TCR repertoires of roughly 5 healthy adults.

What the research found in general, with its limitations: The genetic and exposure-history diversity represented was limited by the small number of donors. Rarefaction of sorted-subset datasets indicated incomplete sequencing despite the large sequencing depth. Sampling was limited to blood, and TCR repertoires in tissue likely differ from TCR repertoires in blood. Across four donors, approximately 5% of naive CD4, approximately 3.6% of naive CD8, about 2.3% of memory CD4, and 0.4% to 0.45% of memory CD8 clonotypes were shared. Naive subsets generally had larger estimated clonotype richness than memory subsets did. Pairwise subsampling led to the expectation that sequencing depth would affect the degree of clonotype sharing among donors. Compared with non-shared clonotypes, clonotypes shared by all four sorted-subset donors had higher generation probabilities.

Measured from the cysteine to the phenylalanine, the CDR3 is 14 residues long. CDR3 DNA is the only sequence kept; it has 42 bases, read in frame from the first base. Unmatched junction bases come to 3, with V trimmed by 4 bases and J by 5 bases. The germline V gene yields MNHNS for CDR1 and SASEGT for CDR2. Using the deep immunoSEQ assay, multiplex PCR amplified TCR CDR3 regions from genomic DNA. Extracted genomic DNA from each cell subset was spread evenly across all wells of several immunoSEQ 96-well plates, with each plate serving as a replicate. For sorted subsets, roughly 200 ng of genomic DNA, equivalent to roughly 30,000 T cell genomes, went into each replicate PCR. Purified libraries were quantified with a Qubit 3.0 fluorometer, sized on a Bioanalyzer 2100, and re-quantified with the KAPA Library Quantification kit. Each immunoSEQ 96-well plate was sequenced on its own single-read 150-cycle Illumina NextSeq 550 flow cell. In the authors' own workflow: Because the immunoSEQ output included only junctional sequences and no quality scores, the filtering could not be the same as the filtering used for full-length reads. Sequences were annotated with PyIR, a Python wrapper for IgBLAST v1.9, and V/J genes and CDR3 were assigned using IMGT germline references. Reads were removed for weak V/J assignments (E-value above 1e-6), missing CDR3, stop codons, out-of-frame junctions, or ambiguous translated residues. A V3J clonotype was defined by an identical inferred V gene, J gene, and CDR3 amino acid sequence. Percentage overlap between repertoires was calculated by dividing the number of shared unique clonotypes by the size of the smaller repertoire. Three approaches were used to assess repertoire richness: RTK rarefaction, the Chao1 estimator, and Recon v2.1 estimates of unobserved clonotypes. For all TCRbeta clonotypes obtained by the gDNA method from a few donors, generation probabilities were computed with OLGA. TCRdb took this table from immuneACCESS and kept in-frame rearrangements with V and J called. Such tables lack part of the clones; where checked against another copy, unresolved V genes explain under half of the gap, and the rest is unexplained. V and J calls and clone size follow that table, whereas D and trimming were derived from the DNA. This sample gives approximately 350,000 clones in total; 95% to 97% of them show up just once. The ten most abundant clones make up 0.32% of the sample.

The material sequenced was memory CD8+ T cells sorted from blood. This specimen's cell subset or site label, interpreted: CD45RO+ cells pooled with CCR7-negative TemRA cells. The rearranged segments are TRBV6-1 and TRBJ2-4, and TRBD2 aligns with 9 junction nucleotides. This receptor was taken from a man aged 30-40 years in good health. The nucleotide sequence is TGTGCCAGCAGTGGGACTAGCGACCAAAACATTCAGTACTTC. It translates to CASSGTSDQNIQYF.